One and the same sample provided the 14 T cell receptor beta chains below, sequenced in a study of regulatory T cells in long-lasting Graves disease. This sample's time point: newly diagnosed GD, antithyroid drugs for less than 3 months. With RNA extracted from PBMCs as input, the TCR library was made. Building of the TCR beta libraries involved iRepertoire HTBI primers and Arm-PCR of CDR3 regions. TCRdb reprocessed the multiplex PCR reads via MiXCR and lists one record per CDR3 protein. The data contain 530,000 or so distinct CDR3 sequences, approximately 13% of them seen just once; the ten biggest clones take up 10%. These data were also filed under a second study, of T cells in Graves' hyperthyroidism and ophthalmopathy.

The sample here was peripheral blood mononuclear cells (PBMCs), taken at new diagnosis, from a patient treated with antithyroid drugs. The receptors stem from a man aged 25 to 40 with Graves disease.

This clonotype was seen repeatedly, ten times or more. The chain's CDR3 is CASSPIFGASETQYF. CDR3 nucleotide sequence: TGTGCCAGCAGTCCTATCTTTGGGGCGTCAGAGACCCAGTACTTC. The chain uses TRBV11-2 and TRBJ2-5; a weak D match, TRBD1 (5 bases). Trimming left V 6 bases short and J 4 bases short, with 18 bases between. CDR3 length: 15 amino acids. The germline V gene encodes CDR1 SGHAT and CDR2 FQNNGV.

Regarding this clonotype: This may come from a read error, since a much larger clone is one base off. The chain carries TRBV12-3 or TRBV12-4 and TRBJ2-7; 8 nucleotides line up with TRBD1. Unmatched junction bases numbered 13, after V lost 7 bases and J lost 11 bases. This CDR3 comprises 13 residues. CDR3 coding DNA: TGTGCCAGCACGCTCCTGACAGGGGATGAGGAGTACTTC. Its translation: CASTLLTGDEEYF.

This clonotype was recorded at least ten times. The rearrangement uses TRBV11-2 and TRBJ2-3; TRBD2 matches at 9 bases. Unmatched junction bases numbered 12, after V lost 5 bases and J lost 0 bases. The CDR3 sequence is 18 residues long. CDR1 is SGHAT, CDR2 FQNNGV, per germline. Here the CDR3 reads CASSTIAGLASSTDTQYF. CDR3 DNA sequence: TGTGCCAGCAGCACCATAGCGGGACTAGCCTCTAGCACAGATACGCAGTATTTT.

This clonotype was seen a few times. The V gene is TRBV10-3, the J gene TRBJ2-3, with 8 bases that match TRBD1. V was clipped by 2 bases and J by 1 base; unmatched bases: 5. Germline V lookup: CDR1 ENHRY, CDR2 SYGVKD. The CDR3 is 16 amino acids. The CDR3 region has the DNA TGTGCCATCAGTGAGGGTCCGGGACAGGGCACAGATACGCAGTATTTT. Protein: CAISEGPGQGTDTQYF.

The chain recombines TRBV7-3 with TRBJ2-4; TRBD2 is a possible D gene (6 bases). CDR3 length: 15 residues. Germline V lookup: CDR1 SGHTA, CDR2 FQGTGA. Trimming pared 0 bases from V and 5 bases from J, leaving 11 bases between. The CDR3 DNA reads TGTGCCAGCAGCTTAACGCCGGGACTCCAAAACATTCAGTACTTC. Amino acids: CASSLTPGLQNIQYF.

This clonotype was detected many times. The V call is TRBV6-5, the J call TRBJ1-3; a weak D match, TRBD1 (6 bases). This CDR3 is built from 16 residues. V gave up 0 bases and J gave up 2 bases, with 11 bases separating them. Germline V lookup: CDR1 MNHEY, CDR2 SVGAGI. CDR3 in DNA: TGTGCCAGCAGTTACTCCGAACAGGGCCCTGGAAACACCATATATTTT. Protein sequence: CASSYSEQGPGNTIYF.

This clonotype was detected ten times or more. The CDR3 loop reads CASSQGRAGSNYGYTF. In DNA form, the CDR3 reads TGTGCCAGCAGCCAGGGGAGAGCCGGATCTAACTATGGCTACACCTTC. The J gene is TRBJ1-2, the V gene TRBV11-2; a weak D match, TRBD1 (6 bases). CDR3 length: 16 residues. Germline CDR1 reads SGHAT; CDR2 reads FQNNGV. The V end lost 5 bases, the J end lost 0 bases, and 16 bases lay between the germline ends.

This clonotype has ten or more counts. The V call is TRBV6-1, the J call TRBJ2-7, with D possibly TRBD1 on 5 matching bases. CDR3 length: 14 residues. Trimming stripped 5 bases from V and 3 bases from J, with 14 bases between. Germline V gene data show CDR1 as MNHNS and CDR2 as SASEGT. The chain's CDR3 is CASSQSRGRYEQYF. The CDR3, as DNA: TGTGCCAGCAGTCAGAGTAGGGGCCGCTACGAGCAGTACTTC.

The DNA for the CDR3 is TGTGCCAGTAAACTAGCGGGACGCACAGATACGCAGTATTTT. Its protein product is CASKLAGRTDTQYF. The V call is TRBV19, the J call TRBJ2-3, with TRBD2 matching 10 bases. This CDR3 region has 14 residues. Germline V gene lookup returns CDR1 LNHDA and CDR2 SQIVND (reference sequence). Trimming removed 7 bases from V and 1 base from J; junction bases left unmatched: 2. Complete variable domain (other parts from reference TRBV19 and TRBJ2-3): DGGITQSPKYLFRKEGQNVTLSCEQNLNHDAMYWYRQDPGQGLRLIYYSQIVNDFQKGDIAEGYSVSREKKESFPLTVTSAQKNPTAFYLCASKLAGRTDTQYFGPGTRLTVL.

CDR3 residues: CASSLHNLYEQYF. CDR3 DNA sequence: TGTGCCAGCAGCTTACACAACCTCTACGAGCAGTACTTC. The chain combines TRBV7-9 with TRBJ2-7; no clear D. Germline V CDR1 and CDR2: SEHNR, FQNEAQ (reference sequence). The CDR3 has 13 residues. V was clipped by 2 bases and J by 3 bases, with 8 bases between them. The variable domain in full, completed from reference TRBV7-9 and TRBJ2-7, reads DTGVSQNPRHKITKRGQNVTFRCDPISEHNRLYWYRQTLGQGPEFLTYFQNEAQLEKSRLLSDRFSAERPKGSFSTLEIQRTEQGDSAMYLCASSLHNLYEQYFGPGTRLTVT.

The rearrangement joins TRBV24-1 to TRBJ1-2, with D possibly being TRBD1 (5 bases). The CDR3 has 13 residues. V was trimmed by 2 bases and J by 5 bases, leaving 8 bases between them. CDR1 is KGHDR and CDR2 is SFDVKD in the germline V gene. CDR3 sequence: CATSDSGPYGYTF. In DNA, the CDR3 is TGTGCCACCAGTGATTCAGGGCCGTATGGCTACACCTTC.

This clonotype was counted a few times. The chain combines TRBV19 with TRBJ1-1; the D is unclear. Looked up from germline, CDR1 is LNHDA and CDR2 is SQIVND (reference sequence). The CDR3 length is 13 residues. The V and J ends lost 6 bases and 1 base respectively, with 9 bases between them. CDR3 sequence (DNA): TGTGCCAGTAGAACGGGAGGGAACACTGAAGCTTTCTTT. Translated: CASRTGGNTEAFF.

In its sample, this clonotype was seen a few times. The CDR3 region has the DNA TGTGCCAGCAGCCTAGAATATGACAATGAGCAGTTCTTC. Translated, it gives CASSLEYDNEQFF. This sequence joins TRBV3-1 and TRBJ2-1; D is ambiguous. The V gene's germline CDR1 is LGHDT and CDR2 YNNKEL (reference sequence). The length of the CDR3 is 13 residues. V lost 4 bases and J lost 5, with 9 bases in between.

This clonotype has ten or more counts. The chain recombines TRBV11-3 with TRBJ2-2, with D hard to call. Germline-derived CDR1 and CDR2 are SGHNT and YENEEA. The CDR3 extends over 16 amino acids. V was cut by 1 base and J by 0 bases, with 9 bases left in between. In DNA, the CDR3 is TGTGCCAGCAGCTTAGGACGAATTGCGAACACCGGGGAGCTGTTTTTT. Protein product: CASSLGRIANTGELFF.